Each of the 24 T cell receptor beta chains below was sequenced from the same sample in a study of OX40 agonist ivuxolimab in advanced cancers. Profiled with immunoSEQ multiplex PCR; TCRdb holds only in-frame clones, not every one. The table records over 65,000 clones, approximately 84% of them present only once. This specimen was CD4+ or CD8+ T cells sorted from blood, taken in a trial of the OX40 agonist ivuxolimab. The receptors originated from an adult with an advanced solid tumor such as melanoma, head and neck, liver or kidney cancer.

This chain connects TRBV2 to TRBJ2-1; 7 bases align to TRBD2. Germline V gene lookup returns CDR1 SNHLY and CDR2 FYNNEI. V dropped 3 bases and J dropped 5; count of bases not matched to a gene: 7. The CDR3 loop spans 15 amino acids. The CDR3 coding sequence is TGTGCCAGCAGTGAGGCGGGAGCCCACCACAATGAGCAGTTCTTC. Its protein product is CASSEAGAHHNEQFF.

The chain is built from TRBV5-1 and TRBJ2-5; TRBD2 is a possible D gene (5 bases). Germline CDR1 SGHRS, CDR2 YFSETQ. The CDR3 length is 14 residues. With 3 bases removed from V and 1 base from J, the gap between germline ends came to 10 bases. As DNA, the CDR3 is TGCGCCAGCAGCTCCGGACTGCTCCAAGAGACCCAGTACTTC. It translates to CASSSGLLQETQYF.

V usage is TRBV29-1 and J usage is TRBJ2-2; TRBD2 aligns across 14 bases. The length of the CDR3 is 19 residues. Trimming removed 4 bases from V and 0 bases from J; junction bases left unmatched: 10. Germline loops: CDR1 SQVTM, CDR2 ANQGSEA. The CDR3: CSVGTRLAGGQANTGELFF. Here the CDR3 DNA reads TGCAGCGTTGGGACTAGACTAGCGGGAGGGCAAGCGAACACCGGGGAGCTGTTTTTT.

The CDR3 protein is CAWQTNEKLFF. The DNA for the CDR3 is TGTGCCTGGCAAACTAATGAAAAACTGTTTTTT. The chain combines TRBV30 with TRBJ1-4, with D unclear. Per germline, CDR1 GTSNPN and CDR2 SVGIG (reference sequence). This CDR3 has 11 residues. V lost 5 bases to trimming and J lost 1 base, with 2 bases between them. Full variable domain (outside the CDR3, taken from reference TRBV30 and TRBJ1-4): SQTIHQWPATLVQPVGSPLSLECTVEGTSNPNLYWYRQAAGRGLQLLFYSVGIGQISSEVPQNLSASRPQDRQFILSSKKLLLSDSGFYLCAWQTNEKLFFGSGTQLSVL.

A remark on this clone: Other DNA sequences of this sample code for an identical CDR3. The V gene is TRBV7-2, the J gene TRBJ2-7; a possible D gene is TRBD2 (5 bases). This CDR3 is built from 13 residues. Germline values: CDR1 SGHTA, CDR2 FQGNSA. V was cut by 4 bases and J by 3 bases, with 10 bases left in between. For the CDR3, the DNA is TGTGCCAGCAGCTCGCGTCGGGGCTACGAGCAGTACTTC. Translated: CASSSRRGYEQYF.

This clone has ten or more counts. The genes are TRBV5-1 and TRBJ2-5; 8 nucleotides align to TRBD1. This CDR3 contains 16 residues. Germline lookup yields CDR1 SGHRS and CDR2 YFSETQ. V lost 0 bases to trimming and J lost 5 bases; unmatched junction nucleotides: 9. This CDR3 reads CASSLEPTGAGETQYF. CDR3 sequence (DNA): TGCGCCAGCAGCTTGGAGCCGACAGGGGCTGGGGAGACCCAGTACTTC.

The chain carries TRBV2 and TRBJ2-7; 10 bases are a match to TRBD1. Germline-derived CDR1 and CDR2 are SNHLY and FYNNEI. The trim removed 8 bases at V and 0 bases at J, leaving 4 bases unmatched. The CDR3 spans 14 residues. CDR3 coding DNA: TGTGCCAGCGGCCGGGACAGGGGCTCCTACGAGCAGTACTTC. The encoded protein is CASGRDRGSYEQYF.

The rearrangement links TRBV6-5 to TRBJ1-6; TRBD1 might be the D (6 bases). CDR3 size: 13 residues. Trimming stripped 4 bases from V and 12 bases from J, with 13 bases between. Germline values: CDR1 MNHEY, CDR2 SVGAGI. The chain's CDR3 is CASSFSRGLPLHF. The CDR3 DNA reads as TGTGCCAGCAGTTTCTCAAGGGGGTTACCCCTCCACTTT.

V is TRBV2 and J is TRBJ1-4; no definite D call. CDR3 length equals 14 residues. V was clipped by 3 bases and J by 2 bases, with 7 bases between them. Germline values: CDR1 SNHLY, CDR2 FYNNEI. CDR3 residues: CASSEGGTNEKLFF. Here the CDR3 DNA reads TGTGCCAGCAGTGAGGGTGGCACTAATGAAAAACTGTTTTTT.

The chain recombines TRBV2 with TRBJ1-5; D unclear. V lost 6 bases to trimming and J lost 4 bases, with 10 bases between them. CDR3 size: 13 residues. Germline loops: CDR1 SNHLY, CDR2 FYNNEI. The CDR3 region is CASRIVENQPQHF. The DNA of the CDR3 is TGTGCCAGCAGGATCGTGGAGAATCAGCCCCAGCATTTT.

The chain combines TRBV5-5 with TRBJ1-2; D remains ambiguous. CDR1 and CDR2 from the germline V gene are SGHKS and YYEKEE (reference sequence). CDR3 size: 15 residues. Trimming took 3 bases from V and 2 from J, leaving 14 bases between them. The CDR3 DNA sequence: TGTGCCAGCAGCTCGGGCGGCGGCAGGAACTATGGCTACACCTTC. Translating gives CASSSGGGRNYGYTF.

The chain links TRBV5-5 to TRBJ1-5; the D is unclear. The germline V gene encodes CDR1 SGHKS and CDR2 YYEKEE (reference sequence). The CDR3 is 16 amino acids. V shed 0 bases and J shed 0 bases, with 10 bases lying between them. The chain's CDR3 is CASSLGGPYSNQPQHF. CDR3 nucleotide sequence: TGTGCCAGCAGCTTGGGAGGACCCTATAGCAATCAGCCCCAGCATTTT.

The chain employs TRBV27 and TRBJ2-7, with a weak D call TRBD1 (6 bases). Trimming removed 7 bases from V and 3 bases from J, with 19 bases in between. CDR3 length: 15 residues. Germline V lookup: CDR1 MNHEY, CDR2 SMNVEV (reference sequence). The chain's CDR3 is CASTSMTGSVYEQYF. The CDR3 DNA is TGTGCCAGCACCTCGATGACAGGCAGCGTCTACGAGCAGTACTTC.

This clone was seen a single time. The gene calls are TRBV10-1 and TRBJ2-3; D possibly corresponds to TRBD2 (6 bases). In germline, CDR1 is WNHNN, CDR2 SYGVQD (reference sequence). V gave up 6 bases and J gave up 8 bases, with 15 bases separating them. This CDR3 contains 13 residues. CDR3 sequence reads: CASSASKGGTQYF. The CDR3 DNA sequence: TGCGCCAGCAGCGCAAGCAAGGGAGGTACGCAGTATTTT.

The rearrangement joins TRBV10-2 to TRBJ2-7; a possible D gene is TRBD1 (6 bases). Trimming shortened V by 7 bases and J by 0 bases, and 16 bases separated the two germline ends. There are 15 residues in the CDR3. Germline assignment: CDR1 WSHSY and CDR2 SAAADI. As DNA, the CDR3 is TGCGCCAGCATCGACAGGACAAGGACCTCCTACGAGCAGTACTTC. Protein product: CASIDRTRTSYEQYF.

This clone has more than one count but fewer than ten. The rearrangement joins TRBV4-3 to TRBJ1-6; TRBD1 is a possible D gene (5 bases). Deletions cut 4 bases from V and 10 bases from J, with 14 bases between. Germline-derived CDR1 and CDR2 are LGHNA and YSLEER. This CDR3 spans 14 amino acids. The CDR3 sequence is CASSLVGDGSPLHF. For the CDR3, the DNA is TGCGCCAGCAGCCTTGTCGGGGACGGCTCACCCCTCCACTTT.

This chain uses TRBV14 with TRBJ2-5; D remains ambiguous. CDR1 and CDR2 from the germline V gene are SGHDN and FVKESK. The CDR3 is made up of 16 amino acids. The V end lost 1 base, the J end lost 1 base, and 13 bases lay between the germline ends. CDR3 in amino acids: CASSQALERVQETQYF. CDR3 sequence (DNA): TGTGCCAGCAGCCAAGCTCTAGAACGGGTCCAAGAGACCCAGTACTTC.

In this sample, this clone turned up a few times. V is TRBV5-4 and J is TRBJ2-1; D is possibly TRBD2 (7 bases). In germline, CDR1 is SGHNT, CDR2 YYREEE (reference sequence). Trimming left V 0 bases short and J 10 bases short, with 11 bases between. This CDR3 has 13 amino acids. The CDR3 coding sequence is TGTGCCAGCAGCTTGGAGGGGGGGCGGGAGCAGTTCTTC. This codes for CASSLEGGREQFF.

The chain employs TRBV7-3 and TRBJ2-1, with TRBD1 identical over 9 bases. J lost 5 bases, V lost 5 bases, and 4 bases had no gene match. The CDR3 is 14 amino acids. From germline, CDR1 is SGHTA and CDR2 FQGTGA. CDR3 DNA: TGTGCCAGCAGCCAGAGGACAGGGGACAATGAGCAGTTCTTC. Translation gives CASSQRTGDNEQFF.

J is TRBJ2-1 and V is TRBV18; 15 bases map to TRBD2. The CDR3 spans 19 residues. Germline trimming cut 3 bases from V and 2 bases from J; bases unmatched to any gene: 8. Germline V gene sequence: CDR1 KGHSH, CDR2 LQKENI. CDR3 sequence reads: CASSPNPWTSGGAYNEQFF. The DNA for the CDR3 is TGTGCCAGCTCACCTAACCCATGGACTAGCGGGGGGGCCTACAATGAGCAGTTCTTC.

The CDR3 DNA reads as TGTGCCAGCTCTGCGGCTGTGAACACTGAAGCTTTCTTT. This translates into CASSAAVNTEAFF. The gene calls are TRBV18 and TRBJ1-1; unclear D gene. The germline CDR1 and CDR2 sequences are KGHSH and LQKENI. The CDR3 is 13 amino acids. Deletions cut 6 bases from V and 0 bases from J, with 8 bases between.

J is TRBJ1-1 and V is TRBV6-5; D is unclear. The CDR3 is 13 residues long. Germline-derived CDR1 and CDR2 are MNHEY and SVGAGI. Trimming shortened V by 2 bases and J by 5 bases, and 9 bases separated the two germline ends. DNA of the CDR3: TGTGCCAGCAGTTACATGAGGCGGACTGAAGCTTTCTTT. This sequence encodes CASSYMRRTEAFF.

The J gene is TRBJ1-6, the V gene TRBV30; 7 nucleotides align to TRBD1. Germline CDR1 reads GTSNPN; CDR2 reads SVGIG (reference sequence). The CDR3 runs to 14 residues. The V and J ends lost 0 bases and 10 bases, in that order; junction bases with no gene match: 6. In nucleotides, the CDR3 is TGTGCCTGGAGTGTGGCAGGGGGAAGGTCACCCCTCCACTTT. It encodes CAWSVAGGRSPLHF.

The CDR3 spells CASSLVEGAKVRGELFF. In nucleotides, the CDR3 is TGTGCCAGCAGCTTGGTTGAGGGGGCGAAGGTCCGGGGGGAGCTGTTTTTT. The chain recombines TRBV5-4 with TRBJ2-2, with TRBD1 identical over 7 bases. The CDR3 consists of 17 residues. With 0 bases clipped from V and 8 bases from J, the junction kept 13 bases outside the gene matches. The V gene's germline CDR1 is SGHNT and CDR2 YYREEE (reference sequence).